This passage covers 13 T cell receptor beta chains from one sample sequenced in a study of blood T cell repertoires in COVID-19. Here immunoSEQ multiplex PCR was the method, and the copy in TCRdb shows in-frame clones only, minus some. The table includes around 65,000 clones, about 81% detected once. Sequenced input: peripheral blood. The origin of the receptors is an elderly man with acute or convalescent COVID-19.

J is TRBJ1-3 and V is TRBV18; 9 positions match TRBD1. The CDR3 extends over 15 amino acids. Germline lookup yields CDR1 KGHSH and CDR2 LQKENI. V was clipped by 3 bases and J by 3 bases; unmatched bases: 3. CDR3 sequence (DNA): TGTGCCAGCTCACCGGGGACAGGGAGTGGAAACACCATATATTTT. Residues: CASSPGTGSGNTIYF.

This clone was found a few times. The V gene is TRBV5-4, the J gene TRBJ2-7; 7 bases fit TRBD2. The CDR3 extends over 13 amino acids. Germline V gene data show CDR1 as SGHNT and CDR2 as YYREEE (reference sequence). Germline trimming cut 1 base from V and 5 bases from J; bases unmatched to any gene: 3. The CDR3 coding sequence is TGTGCCAGCAGCTTGAGGGGAGGGAACGAGCAGTACTTC. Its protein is CASSLRGGNEQYF.

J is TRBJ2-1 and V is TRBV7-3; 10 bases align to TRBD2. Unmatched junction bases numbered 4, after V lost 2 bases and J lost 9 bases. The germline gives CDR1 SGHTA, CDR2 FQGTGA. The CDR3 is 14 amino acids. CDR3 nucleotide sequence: TGTGCCAGCAGCTTAGCGGTAGCGGGAGGTGAGCAGTTCTTC. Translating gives CASSLAVAGGEQFF.

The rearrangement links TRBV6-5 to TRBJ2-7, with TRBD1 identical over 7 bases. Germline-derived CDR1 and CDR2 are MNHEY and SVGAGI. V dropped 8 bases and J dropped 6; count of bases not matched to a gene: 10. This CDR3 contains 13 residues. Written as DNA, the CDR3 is TGTGCCAGCCGAAGGGGGCAGTCGTCCGAGCAGTACTTC. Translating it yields CASRRGQSSEQYF.

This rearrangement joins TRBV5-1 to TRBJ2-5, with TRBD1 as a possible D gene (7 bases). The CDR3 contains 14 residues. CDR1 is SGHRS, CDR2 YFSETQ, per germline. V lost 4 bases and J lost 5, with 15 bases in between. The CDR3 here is CASSQGGVRETQYF. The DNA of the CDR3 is TGCGCCAGCAGCCAGGGGGGCGTTAGGGAGACCCAGTACTTC.

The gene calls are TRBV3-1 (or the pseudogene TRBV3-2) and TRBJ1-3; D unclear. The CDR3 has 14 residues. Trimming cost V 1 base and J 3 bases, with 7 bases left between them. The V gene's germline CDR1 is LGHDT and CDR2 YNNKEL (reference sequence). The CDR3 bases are TGTGCCAGCAGCCAAGCCAGGTATGGAAACACCATATATTTT. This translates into CASSQARYGNTIYF.

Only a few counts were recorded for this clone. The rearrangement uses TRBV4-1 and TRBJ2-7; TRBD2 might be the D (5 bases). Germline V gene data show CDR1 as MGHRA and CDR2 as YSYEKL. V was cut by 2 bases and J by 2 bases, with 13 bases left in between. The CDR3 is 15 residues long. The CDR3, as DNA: TGCGCCAGCAGCCAAAGGCCTCAGCGGACCTACGAGCAGTACTTC. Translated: CASSQRPQRTYEQYF.

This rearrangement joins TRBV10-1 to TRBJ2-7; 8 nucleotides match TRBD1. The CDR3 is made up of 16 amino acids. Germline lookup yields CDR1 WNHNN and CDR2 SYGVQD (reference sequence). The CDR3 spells CGSAPFRTGFCYEQYF. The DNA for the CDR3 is TGCGGAAGTGCCCCCTTTAGGACAGGGTTTTGCTACGAGCAGTACTTC.

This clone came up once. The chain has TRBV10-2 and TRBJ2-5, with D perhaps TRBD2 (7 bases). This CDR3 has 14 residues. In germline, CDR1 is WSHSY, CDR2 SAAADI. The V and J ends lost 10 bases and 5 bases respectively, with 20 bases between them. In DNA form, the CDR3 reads TGCGCCACCTATACCCGGGGGGCGGGCGAGACCCAGTACTTC. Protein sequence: CATYTRGAGETQYF.

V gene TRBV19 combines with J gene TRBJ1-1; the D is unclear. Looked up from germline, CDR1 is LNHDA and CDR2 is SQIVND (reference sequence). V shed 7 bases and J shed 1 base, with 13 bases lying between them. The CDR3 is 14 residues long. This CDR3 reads CASTHLAGNTEAFF. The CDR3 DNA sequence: TGTGCCAGTACCCATCTGGCGGGGAACACTGAAGCTTTCTTT.

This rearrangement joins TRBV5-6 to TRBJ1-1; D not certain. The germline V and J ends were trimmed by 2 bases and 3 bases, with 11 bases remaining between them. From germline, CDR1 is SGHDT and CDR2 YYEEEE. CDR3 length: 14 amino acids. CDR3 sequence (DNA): TGTGCCAGCAGCTTAATTTGGCAAGACACTGAAGCTTTCTTT. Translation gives CASSLIWQDTEAFF.

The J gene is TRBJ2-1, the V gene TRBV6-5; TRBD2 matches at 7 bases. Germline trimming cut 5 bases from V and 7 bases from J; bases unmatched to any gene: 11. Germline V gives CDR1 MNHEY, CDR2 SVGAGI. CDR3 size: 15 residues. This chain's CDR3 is CASSPRFGGVNEQFF. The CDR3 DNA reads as TGTGCCAGCAGTCCTAGATTTGGGGGGGTGAATGAGCAGTTCTTC.

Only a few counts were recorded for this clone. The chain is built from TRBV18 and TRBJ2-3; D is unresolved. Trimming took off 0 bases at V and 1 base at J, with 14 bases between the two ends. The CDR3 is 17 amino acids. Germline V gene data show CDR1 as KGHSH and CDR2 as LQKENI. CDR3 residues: CASSPPTALGGTDTQYF. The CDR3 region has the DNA TGTGCCAGCTCACCACCCACAGCTTTAGGCGGCACAGATACGCAGTATTTT.